One sample yielded the 31 T cell receptor beta chains listed below, sequenced in a study of read filtering for tumor transcriptome and immune sequencing. Molecular barcoded adaptors covering alpha/delta and beta/gamma chains were used on approximately 400 ng RNA. TCRdb reprocessed the reads with MiXCR, giving one entry per CDR3 protein. The sample lists nearly 60,000 distinct CDR3 sequences; 9% to 15% were seen once. The material sequenced was a population of CD138-negative cells sorted from bone marrow. These receptors were obtained from a donor aged 40 or over with multiple myeloma.

This clonotype was seen only a few times. CDR3 DNA sequence: TGTGCCACCAGTGATTTCGCCGGGGAGCTGTTTTTT. The encoded protein is CATSDFAGELFF. V and J are TRBV24-1 and TRBJ2-2; D remains unclear. The CDR3 contains 12 residues. The V gene lost 1 base and the J gene lost 6 bases, with 2 bases spanning the gap. The germline V gene encodes CDR1 KGHDR and CDR2 SFDVKD.

Of note for this clonotype: A far larger clone is a single base away, which makes a read error likely. The conserved phenylalanine or tryptophan normally closing the CDR3 is absent here, so this likely arose from a read error. The rearrangement links TRBV7-9 to TRBJ2-1, with D unclear. V gave up 3 bases and J gave up 9 bases, with 18 bases separating them. CDR1 SEHNR and CDR2 FQNEAQ come from the germline V gene (reference sequence). This CDR3 spans 15 amino acids. CDR3 nucleotide sequence: TGTGCCAGCAGCTTCTTCTCCTCCCCGGGTTCTGAGCAGTTCCTC. As protein: CASSFFSSPGSEQFL.

There are many counts of this clonotype. The J gene is TRBJ2-6, the V gene TRBV5-1; no clear D. V was trimmed by 5 bases and J by 2 bases, leaving 23 bases between them. Germline lookup yields CDR1 SGHRS and CDR2 YFSETQ. The CDR3 consists of 19 residues. The CDR3 nucleotides are TGCGCCAGCAGTCTGGGGATGGGGTGGCTTCGGACTGGGGCCAACGTCCTGACTTTC. Encoded protein: CASSLGMGWLRTGANVLTF.

This clonotype was picked up many times. V and J are TRBV21-1 and TRBJ2-1; the DNA was not used to check the table's D call, TRBD1. TRBV21-1 is annotated as a pseudogene. The CDR3 has 16 residues. This CDR3 is CASSKKVRDRVNEQFF. The CDR3 nucleotides read TGTGCCAGCAGCAAAAAAGTTCGGGACAGGGTTAATGAGCAGTTCTTC.

This clonotype was counted ten times or more. Possible read error: a much larger clone is one base away. The gene calls are TRBV7-3 and TRBJ1-1; D remains ambiguous. CDR3 length equals 15 residues. The germline V gene encodes CDR1 SGHTA and CDR2 FQGTGA. V was trimmed by 1 base and J by 1 base, leaving 10 bases between them. CDR3 DNA: TGTGCCAGCAGCTTAATCTCGACGGGGAACACTGAAGCTTTCTTT. As protein: CASSLISTGNTEAFF.

This clonotype was found many times. The gene calls are TRBV7-2 and TRBJ2-2, with 15 bases fitting TRBD2. Germline V gene lookup returns CDR1 SGHTA and CDR2 FQGNSA. The CDR3 length is 19 residues. The V gene end was trimmed by 5 bases and the J gene end by 5 bases; junction bases not matched to a gene: 12. For the CDR3, the DNA is TGTGCCAGCAGCCACTTCGGCCCCGGGACTAGCGGGGGGACCGGGGAGCTGTTTTTT. It is translated as CASSHFGPGTSGGTGELFF.

The chain employs TRBV7-2 and TRBJ2-5; D unclear. Germline V CDR1 and CDR2: SGHTA, FQGNSA. The CDR3 is made up of 14 amino acids. V shed 5 bases and J shed 7 bases, with 17 bases lying between them. The CDR3 nucleotides read TGTGCCAGCAGCGTCGGTACACACTCCGGGACCCAGTACTTC. Protein product: CASSVGTHSGTQYF.

This clonotype was counted many times. J is TRBJ1-1 and V is TRBV21-1; TRBD1 is taken as the D call from the table, unchecked against the DNA. TRBV21-1 is a recognized pseudogene. This CDR3 region has 18 residues. The CDR3 DNA follows: TGTGCCAGCAGCAAAGCCCGGAGAGGACAGGGCACGAATCATTCGGCTTTCTTT. Residues: CASSKARRGQGTNHSAFF.

This clonotype came up many times. The CDR3 DNA reads as TGTGCCAGCACCCGAAACCCGGGACTAGCGGGGGTGTACAATGAGCAGTTCTTC. It encodes CASTRNPGLAGVYNEQFF. V gene TRBV13 combines with J gene TRBJ2-1; the match to TRBD2 covers 14 bases. V lost 7 bases to trimming and J lost 4 bases; unmatched junction nucleotides: 12. The V gene's germline CDR1 is PRHDT and CDR2 FYEKMQ (reference sequence). This CDR3 spans 18 amino acids.

On this clonotype itself: A much larger clone sits a single nucleotide away, making a read error possible. The final CDR3 position lacks the conserved phenylalanine or tryptophan, pointing to a likely read error. The rearrangement uses TRBV27 and TRBJ2-1, with 14 bases aligning to TRBD2. The CDR3 spans 16 residues. CDR1 is MNHEY and CDR2 is SMNVEV in the germline V gene (reference sequence). The CDR3 protein is CGSSSWTSGGHNEQFL. The CDR3 region has the DNA TGTGGCAGCAGTTCCTGGACTAGCGGGGGGCACAATGAGCAGTTCCTC.

This clonotype is labeled as large. The chain joins TRBV12-5 to TRBJ2-1; 7 bases are shared with TRBD2. Germline CDR1 reads LGHNT; CDR2 reads FRNRAP. With 4 bases clipped from V and 3 bases from J, the junction kept 6 bases outside the gene matches. The CDR3 totals 15 residues. CDR3 DNA: TGTGCTAGTGGTTCCAGCGGGGACTTCTACAATGAGCAGTTCTTC. As protein: CASGSSGDFYNEQFF.

As to this clonotype: Since a much larger clone is just one base distant, this may be a read error. This chain links TRBV2 with TRBJ1-5; no clear D gene. Germline V lookup: CDR1 SNHLY, CDR2 FYNNEI. The CDR3 contains 13 residues. Trimming stripped 5 bases from V and 6 bases from J, with 11 bases between. CDR3 nucleotide sequence: TGTGCCAGCAGTTATTGGAATCTTCAGCCCCAGCATTTT. Its protein product is CASSYWNLQPQHF.

On this clonotype: This may be a read error: a much more frequent sequence differs by one nucleotide. The chain combines TRBV10-1 with TRBJ2-7; D not certain. The germline V gene has CDR1 WNHNN and CDR2 SYGVQD (reference sequence). V lost 3 bases and J 2 bases, leaving 8 bases between the germline ends. The CDR3 totals 13 residues. CDR3 nucleotide sequence: TGCGCCAGCAGTGATACCGGCGCCTACGAGCAGTACTTC. Amino acid sequence: CASSDTGAYEQYF.

The rearrangement joins TRBV18 to TRBJ1-2; 7 bases map to TRBD1. The V and J ends lost 6 bases and 8 bases, in that order; junction bases with no gene match: 9. This CDR3 spans 13 amino acids. Germline CDR1 is KGHSH and CDR2 is LQKENI. CDR3 sequence: CASSQDRESGYTF. As DNA, the CDR3 is TGTGCCAGCTCTCAAGACAGGGAGAGCGGCTACACCTTC.

The table lists this clonotype with many counts. The chain recombines TRBV6-5 with TRBJ2-2, with 13 bases identical to TRBD2. The V and J ends lost 1 base and 6 bases, in that order; junction bases with no gene match: 8. CDR3 size: 18 residues. In germline, CDR1 is MNHEY, CDR2 SVGAGI. The CDR3 loop reads CASSYLGLAGATPGELFF. DNA of the CDR3: TGTGCCAGCAGTTACTTAGGACTAGCGGGGGCCACCCCCGGGGAGCTGTTTTTT.

This clonotype is deemed medium-sized. The chain uses TRBV7-9 and TRBJ1-5, with TRBD1 matching 10 bases. Trimming cost V 5 bases and J 6 bases; bases outside gene matches: 13. In germline, CDR1 is SEHNR, CDR2 FQNEAQ (reference sequence). The CDR3 is 17 residues long. This CDR3 is CASSAYQGTGAGQPQHF. CDR3 sequence (DNA): TGTGCCAGCAGCGCCTACCAGGGGACAGGGGCGGGTCAGCCCCAGCATTTT.

The chain carries TRBV30 and TRBJ1-2, with 12 nucleotides matching TRBD1. The CDR3 runs 15 residues. Germline CDR1 reads GTSNPN; CDR2 reads SVGIG (reference sequence). The ends lost 2 bases at V and 8 bases at J; junction bases unmatched: 9. CDR3 loop: CAWSPGTGGKAGYTF. For the CDR3, the DNA is TGTGCCTGGAGTCCCGGGACAGGGGGCAAGGCCGGCTACACCTTC.

Worth noting for this clonotype: With a much larger clone just one base away, this may be a read error. In DNA, the CDR3 is TGTGCCATCAGCGTAGATTCGGTGAACACTGAAGCTTTCTTT. It encodes CAISVDSVNTEAFF. The V call is TRBV9, the J call TRBJ1-1; D gene ambiguous. The germline CDR1 and CDR2 sequences are SGDLS and YYNGEE. The CDR3 runs to 14 residues.

This clonotype appeared many times. V and J are TRBV11-2 and TRBJ1-1, with TRBD1 as a possible D gene (5 bases). Trimming took 0 bases from V and 9 from J, leaving 8 bases between them. The CDR3 length is 12 residues. Germline CDR1 is SGHAT and CDR2 is FQNNGV. The CDR3 sequence: CASSLDQGKAFF. CDR3 in DNA: TGTGCCAGCAGCTTAGATCAGGGAAAAGCTTTCTTT.

In this sample, this clonotype turned up many times. The chain employs TRBV3-1 and TRBJ2-7; 7 bases fit TRBD2. The CDR3 is 14 residues long. J gave up 4 bases and V 7 bases, and 10 bases lay outside the gene matches. Germline-derived CDR1 and CDR2 are LGHDT and YNNKEL (reference sequence). The CDR3 reads CASTGSGATYEQYF. In nucleotides, the CDR3 is TGTGCCAGCACCGGGAGCGGGGCGACGTACGAGCAGTACTTC.

This clonotype was observed at least ten times. The rearrangement uses TRBV7-4 and TRBJ2-3; D is possibly TRBD2 (6 bases). CDR3 length: 18 amino acids. CDR1 is SGHVT and CDR2 is SQSDAQ in the germline V gene. Trimming pared 5 bases from V and 0 bases from J, leaving 21 bases between. The CDR3 is CASSQCPELAPSTDTQYF. The CDR3 DNA is TGTGCCAGCAGCCAATGCCCCGAACTAGCCCCGAGCACAGATACGCAGTATTTT.

The rearrangement uses TRBV29-1 and TRBJ2-7; D is unclear. CDR3 length equals 13 residues. Germline V CDR1 and CDR2: SQVTM, ANQGSEA. V was shortened by 0 bases and J by 9 bases, with 15 bases between the two germline ends. CDR3 protein: CSVEETGPFGQYF. The CDR3 DNA follows: TGCAGCGTTGAAGAAACGGGCCCCTTCGGGCAGTACTTC.

To note about this clonotype: Since a much larger clone is just one base distant, this may be a read error. The chain employs TRBV7-8 and TRBJ1-2; D call uncertain. CDR1 and CDR2 from the germline V gene are SGHVS and FQNEAQ. The CDR3 length is 12 residues. V lost 1 base and J lost 4, with 4 bases in between. The chain's CDR3 is CASSLGLYGYTF. Written as DNA, the CDR3 is TGTGCCAGCAGCTTAGGACTCTATGGCTACACCTTC.

This clonotype was observed many times. The junction departs from the called germline gene at one end, perhaps through a read error. The CDR3 nucleotides are TGTGCCAGCAGTGGGTTCCTCAGGGCTTACTTT. It specifies CASSGFLRAYF. The gene calls are TRBV6-1 and TRBJ1-1; TRBD1 might be the D (5 bases). Germline V lookup: CDR1 MNHNS, CDR2 SASEGT. The CDR3 has 11 amino acids.

This clonotype was counted at least ten times. The chain recombines TRBV19 with TRBJ1-5, with 7 positions matching TRBD1. This CDR3 spans 13 amino acids. With 6 bases clipped from V and 5 bases from J, the junction kept 4 bases outside the gene matches. In germline, CDR1 is LNHDA, CDR2 SQIVND (reference sequence). The CDR3 sequence is CASSDRAYQPQHF. CDR3 nucleotides: TGTGCCAGTAGCGACAGGGCGTATCAGCCCCAGCATTTT. Full variable domain (rest looked up from reference TRBV19 and TRBJ1-5): DGGITQSPKYLFRKEGQNVTLSCEQNLNHDAMYWYRQDPGQGLRLIYYSQIVNDFQKGDIAEGYSVSREKKESFPLTVTSAQKNPTAFYLCASSDRAYQPQHFGDGTRLSIL.

This clonotype has more than one count but fewer than ten. This chain uses TRBV19 with TRBJ2-5, with D unresolved. V was pared by 4 bases and J by 0 bases, with 6 bases between. The CDR3 sequence is 13 residues long. CDR1 is LNHDA, CDR2 SQIVND, per germline (reference sequence). CDR3 DNA sequence: TGTGCCAGTAGTAGGCAGAACCAAGAGACCCAGTACTTC. This codes for CASSRQNQETQYF.

This clonotype appeared many times. The V call is TRBV5-1, the J call TRBJ2-2, with a tentative D call TRBD1 (6 bases). V dropped 1 base and J dropped 4 bases, with 14 bases sitting between them. The CDR3 is 16 amino acids. Germline V gives CDR1 SGHRS, CDR2 YFSETQ. The CDR3 DNA reads TGCGCCAGCAGCTTGACAGGGAGTCTAGCCACCGGGGAGCTGTTTTTT. Translation: CASSLTGSLATGELFF.

This clonotype was picked up many times. Germline is not matched at one junction end, which may reflect a read error. This chain joins TRBV10-3 and TRBJ2-1, with 14 nucleotides matching TRBD2. Germline CDR1 reads ENHRY; CDR2 reads SYGVKD. The CDR3 length is 20 residues. The CDR3 DNA sequence: TGTGCCATCATTGAGTCAGAGAGACTAGCGGGGGGGCCTTCCTACAATGAGCAGTTCTTC. It yields the protein CAIIESERLAGGPSYNEQFF.

This clonotype was counted many times. The chain combines TRBV20-1 with TRBJ2-1; the match to TRBD2 covers 9 bases. CDR1 DFQATT and CDR2 SNEGSKA come from the germline V gene (reference sequence). This CDR3 has 15 residues. V gave up 1 base and J gave up 8 bases; unmatched junction bases: 9. CDR3 amino acids: CSARVQRGVGDEQFF. DNA of the CDR3: TGCAGTGCTAGAGTCCAGCGGGGGGTAGGGGATGAGCAGTTCTTC.

This clonotype was counted a few times. The rearrangement links TRBV15 to TRBJ1-5; D not certain. V was cut by 0 bases and J by 6 bases, with 9 bases left in between. The CDR3 length is 14 residues. Germline values: CDR1 LNHNV, CDR2 YYDKDF (reference sequence). CDR3 nucleotides: TGTGCCACCAGCAGAGAGCCAACTCGTCAGCCCCAGCATTTT. Protein sequence: CATSREPTRQPQHF.

This clonotype was recorded many times. CDR3 loop: CASSLGAQTYNEQFF. DNA for the CDR3: TGCGCCAGCAGCCTGGGGGCTCAAACCTACAATGAGCAGTTCTTC. J is TRBJ2-1 and V is TRBV5-1; D may be TRBD1 (6 bases). There are 15 residues in the CDR3. Germline CDR1 and CDR2: SGHRS and YFSETQ. V was pared by 4 bases and J by 2 bases, with 13 bases between.